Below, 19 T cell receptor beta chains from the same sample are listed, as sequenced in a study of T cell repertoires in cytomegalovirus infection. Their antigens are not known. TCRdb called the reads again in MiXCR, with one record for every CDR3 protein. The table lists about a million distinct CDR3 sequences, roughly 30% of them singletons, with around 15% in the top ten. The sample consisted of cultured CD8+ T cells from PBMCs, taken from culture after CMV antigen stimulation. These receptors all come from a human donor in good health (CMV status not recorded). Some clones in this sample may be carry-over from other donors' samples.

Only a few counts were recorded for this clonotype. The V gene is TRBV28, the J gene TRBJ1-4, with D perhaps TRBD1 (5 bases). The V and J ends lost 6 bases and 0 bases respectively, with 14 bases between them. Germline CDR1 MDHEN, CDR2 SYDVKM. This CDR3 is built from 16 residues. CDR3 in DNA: TGTGCCAGCAGCGCTATCGGACAAGCAACTAATGAAAAACTGTTTTTT. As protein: CASSAIGQATNEKLFF.

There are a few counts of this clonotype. As DNA, the CDR3 is TGTGCCAGCAGTTGGGACTCGGCGGATGAGCAGTTCTTC. Translating it yields CASSWDSADEQFF. The chain carries TRBV12-3 or TRBV12-4 and TRBJ2-1; D perhaps matches TRBD2 (6 bases). There are 13 residues in the CDR3. Deletions cut 4 bases from V and 8 bases from J, with 12 bases between.

CDR3 protein: CASSQGLLDTDTQYF. CDR3 in DNA: TGCGCCAGCAGCCAAGGACTTCTTGACACAGATACGCAGTATTTT. The genes are TRBV4-3 and TRBJ2-3, with unresolved D. The CDR3 length is 15 residues. From germline, CDR1 is LGHNA and CDR2 YSLEER. The V end lost 1 base, the J end lost 2 bases, and 10 bases lay between the germline ends.

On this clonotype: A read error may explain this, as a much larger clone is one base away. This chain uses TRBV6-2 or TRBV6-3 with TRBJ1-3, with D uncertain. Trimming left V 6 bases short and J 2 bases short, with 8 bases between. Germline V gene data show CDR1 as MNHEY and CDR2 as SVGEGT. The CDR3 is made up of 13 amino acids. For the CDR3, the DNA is TGTGCCAGCAGGAACTCTCCTGGAAACACCATATATTTT. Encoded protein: CASRNSPGNTIYF.

This CDR3 is CASSSGTVYEQYV. As DNA, the CDR3 is TGTGCCAGCAGCTCCGGGACAGTGTACGAGCAGTACGTC. The chain recombines TRBV11-1 with TRBJ2-7; 7 bases agree with TRBD1. This CDR3 spans 13 amino acids. The trim removed 4 bases at V and 4 bases at J, leaving 4 bases unmatched. Germline CDR1 and CDR2: SGHAT and FQDESV (reference sequence).

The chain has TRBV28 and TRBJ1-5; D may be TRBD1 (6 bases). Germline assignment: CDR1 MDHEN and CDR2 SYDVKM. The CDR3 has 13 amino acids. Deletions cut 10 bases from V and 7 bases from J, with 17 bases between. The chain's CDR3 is CATQEAGAQPQHF. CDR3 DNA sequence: TGTGCCACACAAGAGGCAGGGGCCCAGCCCCAGCATTTT.

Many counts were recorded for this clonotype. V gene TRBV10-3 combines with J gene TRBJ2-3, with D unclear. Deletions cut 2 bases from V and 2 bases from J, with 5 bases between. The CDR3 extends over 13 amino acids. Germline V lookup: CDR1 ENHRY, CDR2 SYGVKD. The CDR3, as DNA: TGTGCCATCAGTGAGACAGTCACAGATACGCAGTATTTT. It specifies CAISETVTDTQYF.

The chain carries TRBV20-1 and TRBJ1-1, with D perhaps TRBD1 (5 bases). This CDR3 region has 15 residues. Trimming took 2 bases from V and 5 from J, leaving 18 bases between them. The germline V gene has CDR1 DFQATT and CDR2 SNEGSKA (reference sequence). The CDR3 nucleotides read TGCAGTGCTAGAACCAGAAACTCGAGGGGAACTGAAGCTTTCTTT. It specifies CSARTRNSRGTEAFF.

CDR3 DNA sequence: TGTGCCAGCAGCCATAACAGGAACCCCAAAGAGACCCAGTACTTC. Translating gives CASSHNRNPKETQYF. This chain joins TRBV7-9 and TRBJ2-5; maybe TRBD1 (5 bases). Germline V gene lookup returns CDR1 SEHNR and CDR2 FQNEAQ (reference sequence). The V end was cut by 5 bases, the J end by 3 bases, with 16 bases between. The CDR3 runs to 15 residues.

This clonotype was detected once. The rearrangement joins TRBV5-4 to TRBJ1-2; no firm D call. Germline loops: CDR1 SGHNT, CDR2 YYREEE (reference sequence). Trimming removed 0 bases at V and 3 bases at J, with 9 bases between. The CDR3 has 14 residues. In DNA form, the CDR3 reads TGTGCCAGCAGCTTGGCCGGTCTTGACTATGGCTACACCTTC. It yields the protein CASSLAGLDYGYTF.

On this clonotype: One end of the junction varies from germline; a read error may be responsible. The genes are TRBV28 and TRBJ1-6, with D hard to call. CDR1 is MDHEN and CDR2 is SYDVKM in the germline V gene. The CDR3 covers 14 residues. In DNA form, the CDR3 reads TGTGCCAGCATTTTACGGGCTGGGAATTCACCCCTCCACTTT. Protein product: CASILRAGNSPLHF.

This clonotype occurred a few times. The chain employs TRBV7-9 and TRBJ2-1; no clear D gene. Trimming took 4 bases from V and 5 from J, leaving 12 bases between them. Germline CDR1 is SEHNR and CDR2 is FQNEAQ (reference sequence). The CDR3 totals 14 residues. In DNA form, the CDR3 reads TGTGCCAGCAGCTCCTCGGACGGAAACAATGAGCAGTTCTTC. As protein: CASSSSDGNNEQFF.

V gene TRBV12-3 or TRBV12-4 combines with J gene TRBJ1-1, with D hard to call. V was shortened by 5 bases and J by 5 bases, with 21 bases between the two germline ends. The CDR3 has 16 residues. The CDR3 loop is CASSPIAAPGWTEAFF. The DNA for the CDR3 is TGTGCCAGCAGTCCCATCGCAGCCCCGGGGTGGACTGAAGCTTTCTTT.

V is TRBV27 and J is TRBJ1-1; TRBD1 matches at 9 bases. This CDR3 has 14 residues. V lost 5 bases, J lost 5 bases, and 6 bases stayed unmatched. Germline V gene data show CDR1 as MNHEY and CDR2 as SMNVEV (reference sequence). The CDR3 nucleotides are TGTGCCAGCAGTGTACAGGGGGCGGTTACTGAAGCTTTCTTT. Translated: CASSVQGAVTEAFF.

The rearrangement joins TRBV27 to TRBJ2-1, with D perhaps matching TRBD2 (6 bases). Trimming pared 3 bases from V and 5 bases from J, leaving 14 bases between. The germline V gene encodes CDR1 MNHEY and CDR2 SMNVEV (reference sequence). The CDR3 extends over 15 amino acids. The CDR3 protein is CASSLIAVADNEQFF. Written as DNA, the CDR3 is TGTGCCAGCAGTTTGATAGCGGTCGCCGACAATGAGCAGTTCTTC.

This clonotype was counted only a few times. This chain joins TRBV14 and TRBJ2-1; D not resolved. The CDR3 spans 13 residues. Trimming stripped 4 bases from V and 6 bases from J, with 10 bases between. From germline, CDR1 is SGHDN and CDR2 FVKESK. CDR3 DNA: TGTGCCAGCAGCCCCTGGGTCTTCAATGAGCAGTTCTTC. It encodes CASSPWVFNEQFF.

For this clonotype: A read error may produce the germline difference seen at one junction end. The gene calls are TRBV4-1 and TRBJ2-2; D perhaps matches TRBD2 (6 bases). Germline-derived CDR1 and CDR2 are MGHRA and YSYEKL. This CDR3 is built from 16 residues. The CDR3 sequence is CTSSQDPGALPGELFF. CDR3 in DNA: TGCACCAGCAGCCAAGATCCGGGAGCTCTCCCCGGGGAGCTGTTTTTT.

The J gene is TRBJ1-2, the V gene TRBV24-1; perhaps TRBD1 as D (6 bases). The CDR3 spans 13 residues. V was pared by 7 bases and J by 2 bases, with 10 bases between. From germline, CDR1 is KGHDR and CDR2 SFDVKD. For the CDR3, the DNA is TGTGCCACCAGCCCGGGACAAAACTATGGCTACACCTTC. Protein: CATSPGQNYGYTF.

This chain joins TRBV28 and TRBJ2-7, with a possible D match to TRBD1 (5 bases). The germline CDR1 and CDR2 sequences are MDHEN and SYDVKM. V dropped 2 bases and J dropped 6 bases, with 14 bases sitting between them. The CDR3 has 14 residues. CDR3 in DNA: TGTGCCAGCAGTTTAGTCAGGGTGGTGTTCGAGCAGTACGTC. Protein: CASSLVRVVFEQYV.